This T cell receptor beta chain was captured in a study of blood T cell repertoires in COVID-19. Study details: Samples of COVID-19 (acute and convalescent) were obtained from the United States, Italy and Spain. Nucleic acid was either cDNA or gDNA, and it came from T cells, B-cell-depleted T cells, or PBMCs.

This clone was counted once. Sequencing used immunoSEQ multiplex PCR; TCRdb keeps in-frame clones, though not all of them. The table records roughly 190,000 clones, less than 85% of them present only once. V lost 4 bases and J lost 4; bases outside the gene matches: 9. CDR1 is LGHDT and CDR2 is YNNKEL in the germline V gene (reference sequence). This CDR3 has 15 amino acids. The chain has TRBV3-1 (or the pseudogene TRBV3-2) and TRBJ1-2, with 7 bases that match TRBD1. The sample was peripheral blood. The sequence derives from a woman aged 45 to 65 with acute or convalescent COVID-19. CDR3 nucleotides: TGTGCCAGCAGCCCTACTCAACAGGGGACCTATGGCTACACCTTC. Translating gives CASSPTQQGTYGYTF.